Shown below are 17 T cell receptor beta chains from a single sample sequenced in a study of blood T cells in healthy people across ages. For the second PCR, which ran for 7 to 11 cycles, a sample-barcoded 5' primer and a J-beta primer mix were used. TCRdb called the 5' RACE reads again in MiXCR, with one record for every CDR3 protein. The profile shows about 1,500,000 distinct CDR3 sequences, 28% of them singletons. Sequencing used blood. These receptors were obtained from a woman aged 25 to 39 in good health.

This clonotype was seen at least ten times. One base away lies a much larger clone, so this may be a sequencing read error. CDR3 sequence (DNA): TGTGCCAGCAGTTTTAGGTTTGGCGGGAGCGAGCAGTACTTC. It translates to CASSFRFGGSEQYF. The chain uses TRBV12-3 or TRBV12-4 and TRBJ2-5, with 7 bases matching TRBD2. The J call may be in error: the DNA end matches TRBJ2-7 better. The CDR3 extends over 14 amino acids.

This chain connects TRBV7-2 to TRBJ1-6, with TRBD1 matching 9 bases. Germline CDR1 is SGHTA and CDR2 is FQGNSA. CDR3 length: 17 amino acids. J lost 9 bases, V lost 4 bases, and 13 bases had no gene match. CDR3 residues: CASSSPTDRGSRSPLHF. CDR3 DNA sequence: TGTGCCAGCAGCTCCCCTACAGACAGGGGGAGTCGTTCACCCCTCCACTTT.

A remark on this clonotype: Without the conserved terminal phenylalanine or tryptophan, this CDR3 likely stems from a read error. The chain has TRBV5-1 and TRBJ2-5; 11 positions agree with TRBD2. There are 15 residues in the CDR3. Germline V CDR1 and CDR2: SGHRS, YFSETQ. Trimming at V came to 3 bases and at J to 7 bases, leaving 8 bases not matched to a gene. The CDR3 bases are TGCGCCAGCAGCTACGGGACTAGCGGAAGTGGGACCCAGTACTAC. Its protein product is CASSYGTSGSGTQYY.

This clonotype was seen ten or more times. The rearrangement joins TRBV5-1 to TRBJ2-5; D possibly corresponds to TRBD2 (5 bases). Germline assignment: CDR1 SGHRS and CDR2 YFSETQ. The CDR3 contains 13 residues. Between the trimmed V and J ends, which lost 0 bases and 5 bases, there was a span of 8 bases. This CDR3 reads CASSLGTLETQYF. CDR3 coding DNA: TGCGCCAGCAGCTTGGGGACTTTGGAGACCCAGTACTTC.

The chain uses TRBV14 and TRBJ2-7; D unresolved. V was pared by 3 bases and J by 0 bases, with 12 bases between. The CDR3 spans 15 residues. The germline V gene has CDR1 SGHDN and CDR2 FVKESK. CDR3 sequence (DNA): TGTGCCAGCAGCCACAGTCACTTCCCCTCCTACGAGCAGTACTTC. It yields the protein CASSHSHFPSYEQYF.

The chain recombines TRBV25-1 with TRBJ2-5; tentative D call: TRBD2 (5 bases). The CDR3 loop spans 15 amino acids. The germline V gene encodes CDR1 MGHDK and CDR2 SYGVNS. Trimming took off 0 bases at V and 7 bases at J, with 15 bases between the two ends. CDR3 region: CASSEYGSSGRTQYF. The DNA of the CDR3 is TGTGCCAGCAGTGAATACGGCTCCTCGGGGAGGACCCAGTACTTC.

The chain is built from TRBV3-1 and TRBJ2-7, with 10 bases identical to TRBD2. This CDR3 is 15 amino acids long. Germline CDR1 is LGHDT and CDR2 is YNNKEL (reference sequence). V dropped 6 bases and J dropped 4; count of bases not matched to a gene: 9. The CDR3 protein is CASSHLAGVVYEQYF. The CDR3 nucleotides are TGTGCCAGCAGTCATCTAGCGGGAGTCGTTTACGAGCAGTACTTC.

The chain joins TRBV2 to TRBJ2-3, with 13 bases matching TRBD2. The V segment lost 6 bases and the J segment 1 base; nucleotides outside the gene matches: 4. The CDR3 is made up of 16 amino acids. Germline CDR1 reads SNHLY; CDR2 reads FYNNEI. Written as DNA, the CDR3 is TGTGCCAGCAGCATCGGACTAGCGGGGGGCACAGATACGCAGTATTTT. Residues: CASSIGLAGGTDTQYF.

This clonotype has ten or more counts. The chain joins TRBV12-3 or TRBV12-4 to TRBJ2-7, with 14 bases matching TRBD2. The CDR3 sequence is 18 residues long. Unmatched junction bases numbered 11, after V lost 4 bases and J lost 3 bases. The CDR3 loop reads CASSSSHGTSGSIYEQYF. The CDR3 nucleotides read TGTGCCAGCAGTTCCTCCCATGGGACTAGCGGGAGTATCTACGAGCAGTACTTC.

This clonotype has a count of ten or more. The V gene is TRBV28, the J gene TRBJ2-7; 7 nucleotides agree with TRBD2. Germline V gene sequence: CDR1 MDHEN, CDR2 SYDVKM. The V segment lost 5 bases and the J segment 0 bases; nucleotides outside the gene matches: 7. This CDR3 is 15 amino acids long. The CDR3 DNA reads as TGTGCCAGCAGTCCCTGGGGGGGGACCTCCTACGAGCAGTACTTC. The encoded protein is CASSPWGGTSYEQYF.

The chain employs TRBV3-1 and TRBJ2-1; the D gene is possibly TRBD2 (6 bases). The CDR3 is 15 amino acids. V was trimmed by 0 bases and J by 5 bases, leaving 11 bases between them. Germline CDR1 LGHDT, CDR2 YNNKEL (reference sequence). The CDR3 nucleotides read TGTGCCAGCAGCCAAGAGGCCGGGACTCACAATGAGCAGTTCTTC. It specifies CASSQEAGTHNEQFF.

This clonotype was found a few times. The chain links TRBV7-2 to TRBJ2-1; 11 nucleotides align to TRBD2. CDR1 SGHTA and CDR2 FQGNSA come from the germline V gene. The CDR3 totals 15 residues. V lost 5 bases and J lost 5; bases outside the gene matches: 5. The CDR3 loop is CASSGPGLADNEQFF. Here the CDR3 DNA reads TGTGCCAGCAGCGGTCCGGGACTAGCGGACAATGAGCAGTTCTTC.

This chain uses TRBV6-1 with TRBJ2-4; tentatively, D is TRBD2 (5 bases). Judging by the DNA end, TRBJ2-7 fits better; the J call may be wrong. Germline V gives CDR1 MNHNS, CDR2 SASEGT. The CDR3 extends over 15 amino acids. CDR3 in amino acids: CASSEVRGSPYEQYF. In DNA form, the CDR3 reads TGTGCCAGCAGTGAAGTCCGAGGGTCCCCCTACGAGCAGTACTTC.

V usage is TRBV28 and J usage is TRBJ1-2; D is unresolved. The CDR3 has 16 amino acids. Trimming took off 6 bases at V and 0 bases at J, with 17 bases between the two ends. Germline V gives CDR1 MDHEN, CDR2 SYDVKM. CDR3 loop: CASSAPPGSPNYGYTF. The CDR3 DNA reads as TGTGCCAGCAGCGCGCCTCCCGGATCTCCTAACTATGGCTACACCTTC.

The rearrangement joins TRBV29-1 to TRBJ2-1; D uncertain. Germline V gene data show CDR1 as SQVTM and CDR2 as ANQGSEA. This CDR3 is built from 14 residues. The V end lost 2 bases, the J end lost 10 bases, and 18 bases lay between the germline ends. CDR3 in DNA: TGCAGCGTTGAATACGGGCAGGCCCCCGGGGAGCAGTTCTTC. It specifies CSVEYGQAPGEQFF.

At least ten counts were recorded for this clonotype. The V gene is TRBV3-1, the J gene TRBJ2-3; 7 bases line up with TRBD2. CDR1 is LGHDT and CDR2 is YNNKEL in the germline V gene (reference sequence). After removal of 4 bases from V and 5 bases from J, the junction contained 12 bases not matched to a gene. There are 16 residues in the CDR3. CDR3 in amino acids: CASSRPGLLSEDTQYF. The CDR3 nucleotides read TGTGCCAGCAGCCGGCCGGGACTACTTTCGGAAGATACGCAGTATTTT.

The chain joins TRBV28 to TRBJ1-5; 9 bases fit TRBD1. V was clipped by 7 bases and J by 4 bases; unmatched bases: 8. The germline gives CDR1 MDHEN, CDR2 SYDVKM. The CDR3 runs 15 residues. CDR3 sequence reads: CASTRTGVFNQPQHF. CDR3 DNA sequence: TGTGCCAGCACAAGGACAGGGGTTTTTAATCAGCCCCAGCATTTT.